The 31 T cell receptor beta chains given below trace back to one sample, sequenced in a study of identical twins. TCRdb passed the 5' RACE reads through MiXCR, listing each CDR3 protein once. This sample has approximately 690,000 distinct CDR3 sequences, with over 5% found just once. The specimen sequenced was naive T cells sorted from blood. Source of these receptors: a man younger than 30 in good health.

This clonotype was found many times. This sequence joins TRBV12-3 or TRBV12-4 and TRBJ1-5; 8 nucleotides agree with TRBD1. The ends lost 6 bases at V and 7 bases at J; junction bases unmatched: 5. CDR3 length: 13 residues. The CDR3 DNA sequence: TGTGCCAGCAGGACAGGGGAAGGCCAGCCCCAGCATTTT. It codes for CASRTGEGQPQHF.

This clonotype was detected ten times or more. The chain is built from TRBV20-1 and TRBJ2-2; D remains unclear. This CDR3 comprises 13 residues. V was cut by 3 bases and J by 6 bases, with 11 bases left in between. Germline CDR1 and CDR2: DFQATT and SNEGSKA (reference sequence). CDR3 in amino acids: CSARNTPPGELFF. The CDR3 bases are TGCAGTGCTAGGAATACTCCGCCCGGGGAGCTGTTTTTT.

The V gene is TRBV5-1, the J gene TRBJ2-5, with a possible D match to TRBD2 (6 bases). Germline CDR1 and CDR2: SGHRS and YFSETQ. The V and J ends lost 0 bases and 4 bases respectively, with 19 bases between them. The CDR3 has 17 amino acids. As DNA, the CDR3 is TGCGCCAGCAGCTTGGGGGACCCCCGGGGACTTGGAGAGACCCAGTACTTC. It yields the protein CASSLGDPRGLGETQYF.

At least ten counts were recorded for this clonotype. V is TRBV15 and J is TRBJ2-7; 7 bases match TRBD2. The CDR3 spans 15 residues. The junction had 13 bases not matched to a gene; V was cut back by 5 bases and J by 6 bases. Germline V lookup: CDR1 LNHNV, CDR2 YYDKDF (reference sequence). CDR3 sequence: CATSSALAGGSEQYF. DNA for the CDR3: TGTGCCACCAGCTCCGCTCTGGCAGGCGGGAGCGAGCAGTACTTC. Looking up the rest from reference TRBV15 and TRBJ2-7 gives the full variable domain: DAMVIQNPRYQVTQFGKPVTLSCSQTLNHNVMYWYQQKSSQAPKLLFHYYDKDFNNEADTPDNFQSRRPNTSFCFLDIRSPGLGDTAMYLCATSSALAGGSEQYFGPGTRLTVT.

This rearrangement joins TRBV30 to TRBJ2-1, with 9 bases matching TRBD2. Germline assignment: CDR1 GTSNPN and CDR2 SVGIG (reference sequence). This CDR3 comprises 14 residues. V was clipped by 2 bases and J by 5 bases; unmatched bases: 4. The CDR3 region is CAWSQAGGHNEQFF. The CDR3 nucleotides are TGTGCCTGGAGTCAAGCGGGAGGCCACAATGAGCAGTTCTTC.

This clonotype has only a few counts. CDR3 sequence: CSVEDRWGRGTSGDTQYF. In DNA form, the CDR3 reads TGCAGCGTTGAAGATCGATGGGGCAGGGGGACCTCAGGGGATACGCAGTATTTT. V gene TRBV29-1 combines with J gene TRBJ2-3; 7 bases are a match to TRBD1. This CDR3 spans 18 amino acids. The germline V gene encodes CDR1 SQVTM and CDR2 ANQGSEA. Trimming took 0 bases from V and 6 from J; bases not matched to a gene: 18.

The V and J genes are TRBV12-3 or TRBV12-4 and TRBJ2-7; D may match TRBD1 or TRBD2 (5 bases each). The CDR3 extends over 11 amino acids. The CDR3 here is CASSDGDLGGV. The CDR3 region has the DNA TGTGCCAGCAGCGACGGGGACCTCGGAGGCGTC.

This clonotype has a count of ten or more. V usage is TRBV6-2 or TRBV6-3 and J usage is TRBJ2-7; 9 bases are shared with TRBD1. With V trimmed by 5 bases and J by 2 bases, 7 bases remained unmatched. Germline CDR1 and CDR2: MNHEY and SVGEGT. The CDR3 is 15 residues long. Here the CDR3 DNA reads TGTGCCAGCAGTCGCAGCGGACAGGGGCCCTACGAGCAGTACTTC. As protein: CASSRSGQGPYEQYF.

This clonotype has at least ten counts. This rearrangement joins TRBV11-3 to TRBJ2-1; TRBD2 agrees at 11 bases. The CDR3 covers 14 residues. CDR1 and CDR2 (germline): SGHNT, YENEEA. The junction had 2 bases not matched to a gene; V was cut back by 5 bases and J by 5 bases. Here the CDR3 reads CASSTSGRNNEQFF. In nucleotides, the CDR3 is TGTGCCAGCAGCACTAGCGGGAGAAACAATGAGCAGTTCTTC.

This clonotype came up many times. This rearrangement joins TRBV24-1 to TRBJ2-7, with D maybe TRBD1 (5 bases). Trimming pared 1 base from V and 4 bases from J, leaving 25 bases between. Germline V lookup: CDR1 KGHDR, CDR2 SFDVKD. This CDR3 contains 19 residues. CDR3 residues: CATSDFRTGKDTGFYEQYV. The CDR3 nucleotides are TGTGCCACCAGTGATTTCAGAACCGGTAAGGACACCGGTTTTTACGAGCAGTACGTC.

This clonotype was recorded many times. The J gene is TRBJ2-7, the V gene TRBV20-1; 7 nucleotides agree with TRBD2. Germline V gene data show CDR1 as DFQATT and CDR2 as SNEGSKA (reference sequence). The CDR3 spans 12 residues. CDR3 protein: CSGGNRAYEQYF. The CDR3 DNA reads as TGCAGCGGGGGGAATAGAGCCTACGAGCAGTACTTC.

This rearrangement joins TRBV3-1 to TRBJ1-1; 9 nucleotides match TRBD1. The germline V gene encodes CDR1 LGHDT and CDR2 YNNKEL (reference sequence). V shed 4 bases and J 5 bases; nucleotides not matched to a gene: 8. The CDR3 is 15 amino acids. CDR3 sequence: CASSRGGQGITEAFF. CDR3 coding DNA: TGTGCCAGCAGCCGGGGGGGACAGGGAATTACTGAAGCTTTCTTT.

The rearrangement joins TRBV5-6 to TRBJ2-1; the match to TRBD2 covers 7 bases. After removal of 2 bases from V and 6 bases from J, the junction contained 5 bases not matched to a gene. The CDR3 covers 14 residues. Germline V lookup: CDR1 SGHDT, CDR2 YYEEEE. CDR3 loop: CASSFGRGVNEQFF. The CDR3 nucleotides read TGTGCCAGCAGCTTCGGACGGGGGGTCAATGAGCAGTTCTTC.

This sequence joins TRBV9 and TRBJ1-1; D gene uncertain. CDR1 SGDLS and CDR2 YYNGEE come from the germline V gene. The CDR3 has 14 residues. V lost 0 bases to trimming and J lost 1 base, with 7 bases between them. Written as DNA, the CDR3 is TGTGCCAGCAGCGTAGGATTGGGGAACACTGAAGCTTTCTTT. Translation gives CASSVGLGNTEAFF. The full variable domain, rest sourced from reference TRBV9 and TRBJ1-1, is DSGVTQTPKHLITATGQRVTLRCSPRSGDLSVYWYQQSLDQGLQFLIQYYNGEERAKGNILERFSAQQFPDLHSELNLSSLELGDSALYFCASSVGLGNTEAFFGQGTRLTVV.

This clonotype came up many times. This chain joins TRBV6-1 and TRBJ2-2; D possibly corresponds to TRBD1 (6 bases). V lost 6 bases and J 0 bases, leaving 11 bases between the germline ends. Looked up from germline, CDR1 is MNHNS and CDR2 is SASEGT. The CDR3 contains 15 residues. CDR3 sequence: CASRRGTANTGELFF. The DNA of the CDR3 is TGTGCCAGCAGAAGGGGGACGGCGAACACCGGGGAGCTGTTTTTT.

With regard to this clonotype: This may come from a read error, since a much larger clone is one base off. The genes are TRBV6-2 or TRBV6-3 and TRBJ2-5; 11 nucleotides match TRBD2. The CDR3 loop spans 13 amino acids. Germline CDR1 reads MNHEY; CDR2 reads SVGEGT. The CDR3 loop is CASRTSGNPGRDF. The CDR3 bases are TGTGCCAGCAGGACTAGCGGGAATCCGGGCCGAGACTTC.

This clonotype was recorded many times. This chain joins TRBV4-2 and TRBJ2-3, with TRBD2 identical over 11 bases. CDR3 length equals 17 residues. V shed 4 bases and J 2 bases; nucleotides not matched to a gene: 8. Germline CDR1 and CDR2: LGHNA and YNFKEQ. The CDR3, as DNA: TGTGCCAGCAGCCCCCTCACTAGCGGGAGCCCCACAGATACGCAGTATTTT. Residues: CASSPLTSGSPTDTQYF.

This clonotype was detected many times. The CDR3 DNA sequence: TGCGCCAGCAGCACCGGACAGGGAGGCACCGGGGAGCTGTTTTTT. This gives the protein CASSTGQGGTGELFF. The chain joins TRBV5-1 to TRBJ2-2; 8 bases are a match to TRBD1. CDR1 is SGHRS, CDR2 YFSETQ, per germline. V lost 4 bases, J lost 4 bases, and 6 bases stayed unmatched. The CDR3 contains 15 residues. Based on the CDR3 plus reference TRBV5-1 and TRBJ2-2, the full variable domain is KAGVTQTPRYLIKTRGQQVTLSCSPISGHRSVSWYQQTPGQGLQFLFEYFSETQRNKGNFPGRFSGRQFSNSRSEMNVSTLELGDSALYLCASSTGQGGTGELFFGEGSRLTVL.

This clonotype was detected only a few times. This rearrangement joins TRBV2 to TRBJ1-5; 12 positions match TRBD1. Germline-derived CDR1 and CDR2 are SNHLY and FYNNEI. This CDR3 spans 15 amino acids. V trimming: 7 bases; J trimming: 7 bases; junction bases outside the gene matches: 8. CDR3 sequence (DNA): TGTGCCAGCATGGGGACAGGGGGCTCGGGACAGCCCCAGCATTTT. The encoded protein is CASMGTGGSGQPQHF.

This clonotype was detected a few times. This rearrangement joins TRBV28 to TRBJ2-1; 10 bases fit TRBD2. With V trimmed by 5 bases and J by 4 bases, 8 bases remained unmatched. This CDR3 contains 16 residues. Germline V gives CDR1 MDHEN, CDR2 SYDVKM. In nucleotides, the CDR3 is TGTGCCAGCAGTACCTCGGGACTAGCGACATACAATGAGCAGTTCTTC. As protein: CASSTSGLATYNEQFF. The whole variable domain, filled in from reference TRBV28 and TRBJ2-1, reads DVKVTQSSRYLVKRTGEKVFLECVQDMDHENMFWYRQDPGLGLRLIYFSYDVKMKEKGDIPEGYSVSREKKERFSLILESASTNQTSMYLCASSTSGLATYNEQFFGPGTRLTVL.

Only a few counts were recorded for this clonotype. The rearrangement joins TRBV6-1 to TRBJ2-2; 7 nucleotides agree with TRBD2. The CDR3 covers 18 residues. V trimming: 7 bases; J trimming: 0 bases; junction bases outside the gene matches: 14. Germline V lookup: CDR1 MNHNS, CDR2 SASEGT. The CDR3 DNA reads TGTGCCAGCACTCAGAATAGGTGGGAGGGCACGAACACCGGGGAGCTGTTTTTT. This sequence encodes CASTQNRWEGTNTGELFF.

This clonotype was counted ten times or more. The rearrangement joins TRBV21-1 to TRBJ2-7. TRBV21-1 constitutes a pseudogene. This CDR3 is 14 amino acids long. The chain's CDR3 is CASSKLTVTYEQYF. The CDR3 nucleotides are TGTGCCAGCAGCAAACTTACAGTTACATACGAGCAGTACTTC.

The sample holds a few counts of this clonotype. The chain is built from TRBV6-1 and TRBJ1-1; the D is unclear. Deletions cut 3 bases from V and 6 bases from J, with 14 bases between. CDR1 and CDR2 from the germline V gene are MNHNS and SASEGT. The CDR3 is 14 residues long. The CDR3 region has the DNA TGTGCCAGCAGTGACCAGCTTATGGGATCTGAAGCTTTCTTT. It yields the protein CASSDQLMGSEAFF.

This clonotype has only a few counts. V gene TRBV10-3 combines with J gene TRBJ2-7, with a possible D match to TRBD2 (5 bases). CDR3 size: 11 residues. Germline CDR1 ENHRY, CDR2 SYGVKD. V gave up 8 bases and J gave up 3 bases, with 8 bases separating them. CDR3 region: CAIGEGYEQYF. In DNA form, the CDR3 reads TGTGCCATCGGAGAGGGCTACGAGCAGTACTTC.

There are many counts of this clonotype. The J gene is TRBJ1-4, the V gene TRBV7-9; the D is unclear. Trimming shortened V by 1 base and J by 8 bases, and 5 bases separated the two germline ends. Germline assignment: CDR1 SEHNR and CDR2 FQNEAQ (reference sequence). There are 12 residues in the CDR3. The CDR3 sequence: CASSLGQEKLFF. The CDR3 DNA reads TGTGCCAGCAGCTTAGGTCAGGAAAAACTGTTTTTT.

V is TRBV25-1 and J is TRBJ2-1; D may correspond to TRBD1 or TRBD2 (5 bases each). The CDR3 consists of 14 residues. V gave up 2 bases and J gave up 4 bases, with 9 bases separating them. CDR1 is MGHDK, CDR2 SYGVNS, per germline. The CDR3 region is CASSEGTVYNEQFF. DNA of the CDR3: TGTGCCAGCAGTGAAGGGACCGTATACAATGAGCAGTTCTTC.

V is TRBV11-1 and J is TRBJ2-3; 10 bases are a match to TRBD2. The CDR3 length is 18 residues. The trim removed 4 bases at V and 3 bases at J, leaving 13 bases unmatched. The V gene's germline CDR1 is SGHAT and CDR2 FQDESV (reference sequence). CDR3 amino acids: CASSYTLSSGSGTDTQYF. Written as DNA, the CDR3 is TGTGCCAGCAGCTATACACTCTCTAGCGGGAGTGGAACAGATACGCAGTATTTT.

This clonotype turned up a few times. CDR3 in amino acids: CASTQGGDGELFF. Written as DNA, the CDR3 is TGTGCCAGCACACAAGGGGGTGACGGGGAGCTGTTTTTT. The chain links TRBV7-9 to TRBJ2-2; maybe TRBD1 (6 bases). The CDR3 runs 13 residues. Germline-derived CDR1 and CDR2 are SEHNR and FQNEAQ (reference sequence). V dropped 7 bases and J dropped 7 bases, with 13 bases sitting between them.

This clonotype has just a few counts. The chain's CDR3 is CASSFSFETQYF. The CDR3 coding sequence is TGTGCCAGCAGTTTTTCCTTTGAGACCCAGTACTTC. The rearrangement joins TRBV25-1 to TRBJ2-5; D ambiguous. CDR1 MGHDK and CDR2 SYGVNS come from the germline V gene. Trimming left V 5 bases short and J 5 bases short, with 9 bases between. The CDR3 totals 12 residues.

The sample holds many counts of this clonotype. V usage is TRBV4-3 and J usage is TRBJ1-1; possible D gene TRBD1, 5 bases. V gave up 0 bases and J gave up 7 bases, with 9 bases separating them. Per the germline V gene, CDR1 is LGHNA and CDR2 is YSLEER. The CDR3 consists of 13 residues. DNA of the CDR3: TGCGCCAGCAGCCAAGAACAGGAGAGTGAAGCTTTCTTT. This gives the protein CASSQEQESEAFF.

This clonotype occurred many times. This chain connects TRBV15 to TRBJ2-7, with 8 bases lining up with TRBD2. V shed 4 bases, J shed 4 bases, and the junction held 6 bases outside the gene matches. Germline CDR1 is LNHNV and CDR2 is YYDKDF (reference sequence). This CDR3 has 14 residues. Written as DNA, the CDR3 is TGTGCCACCAGCATAAAGACTAGCGCGTACGAGCAGTACTTC. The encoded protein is CATSIKTSAYEQYF.